The 13 T cell receptor beta chains in this list originate from one sample, sequenced in a study of PD-L1 blockade in urothelial cancer. The assay was immunoSEQ multiplex PCR, and TCRdb's table has in-frame clones only and misses some. The sample contains more than 65,000 clones, about 90% of which appear only once. The sequenced sample was PBMCs, obtained around atezolizumab (anti-PD-L1) treatment. Receptor source: an older woman with urothelial cancer.

The chain combines TRBV5-1 with TRBJ2-6, with TRBD1 matching over 8 bases. The CDR3 has 20 residues. V was pared by 0 bases and J by 4 bases, with 15 bases of the junction left unmatched. Germline loops: CDR1 SGHRS, CDR2 YFSETQ. CDR3: CASSLGWQGALSVGANVLTF. The CDR3 DNA reads TGCGCCAGCAGCTTGGGATGGCAGGGGGCGTTATCGGTGGGGGCCAACGTCCTGACTTTC.

The DNA of the CDR3 is TGTGCCAGCAGCTTCGACAGAGCCACATCAGGGGGCGGTCAGTACTTC. It yields the protein CASSFDRATSGGGQYF. This chain connects TRBV7-2 to TRBJ2-7; TRBD1 matches 8 bases. V shed 3 bases and J 10 bases; nucleotides not matched to a gene: 17. The CDR3 runs 16 residues. From germline, CDR1 is SGHTA and CDR2 FQGNSA. The whole variable domain, filled in from reference TRBV7-2 and TRBJ2-7, reads GAGVSQSPSNKVTEKGKDVELRCDPISGHTALYWYRQSLGQGLEFLIYFQGNSAPDKSGLPSDRFSAERTGGSVSTLTIQRTQQEDSAVYLCASSFDRATSGGGQYFGPGTRLTVT.

V is TRBV27 and J is TRBJ1-2; possible D gene TRBD1, 5 bases. CDR1 and CDR2 from the germline V gene are MNHEY and SMNVEV (reference sequence). Trimming pared 6 bases from V and 3 bases from J, leaving 11 bases between. The CDR3 spans 13 residues. The CDR3 bases are TGTGCCAGCAGCTCACAGGAGCACTATGGCTACACCTTC. Translating it yields CASSSQEHYGYTF.

The table lists this clone with a count of one. The genes are TRBV19 and TRBJ1-2, with D possibly being TRBD1 (6 bases). This CDR3 comprises 13 residues. Trimming shortened V by 10 bases and J by 1 base, and 13 bases separated the two germline ends. CDR1 is LNHDA and CDR2 is SQIVND in the germline V gene (reference sequence). The CDR3 DNA follows: TGTGCCACCCGAGGACAGATTAACTATGGCTACACCTTC. It is translated as CATRGQINYGYTF.

The chain joins TRBV11-3 to TRBJ2-1; 12 nucleotides line up with TRBD2. The CDR3 contains 17 residues. Germline V lookup: CDR1 SGHNT, CDR2 YENEEA. J was trimmed by 0 bases and V by 5 bases; bases with no gene match: 5. CDR3 in amino acids: CASSRTSGALSYNEQFF. CDR3 DNA: TGTGCCAGCAGCCGGACTAGCGGGGCGCTCTCCTACAATGAGCAGTTCTTC.

The chain employs TRBV6-5 and TRBJ1-2; D is perhaps TRBD1 (6 bases). Between the trimmed V and J ends, which lost 0 bases and 6 bases, there was a span of 14 bases. This CDR3 region has 15 residues. Germline CDR1 reads MNHEY; CDR2 reads SVGAGI. Here the CDR3 reads CASSYSAGWGHGYTF. CDR3 nucleotides: TGTGCCAGCAGTTACTCGGCAGGGTGGGGGCATGGCTACACCTTC.

The rearrangement joins TRBV4-3 to TRBJ2-3; 7 bases fit TRBD1. The CDR3 totals 14 residues. The germline V gene has CDR1 LGHNA and CDR2 YSLEER. With 4 bases clipped from V and 11 bases from J, the junction kept 12 bases outside the gene matches. CDR3 sequence (DNA): TGCGCCAGCAGCCGACGGGGACAGAGCGCCCAGCAGTATTTT. It yields the protein CASSRRGQSAQQYF.

The DNA for the CDR3 is TGCGCCAGCAGCTTGAAGGCAAGTCAGGCCTACGAGCAGTACTTC. Translating it yields CASSLKASQAYEQYF. The chain recombines TRBV5-1 with TRBJ2-7; D is undetermined. The CDR3 is 15 amino acids. V gave up 1 base and J gave up 2 bases, with 13 bases separating them. Germline V lookup: CDR1 SGHRS, CDR2 YFSETQ.

The chain links TRBV15 to TRBJ2-1; no reliable D call. V was pared by 1 base and J by 7 bases, with 8 bases between. This CDR3 is 13 amino acids long. Germline V gives CDR1 LNHNV, CDR2 YYDKDF (reference sequence). CDR3 sequence reads: CATSRARFNEQFF. The DNA for the CDR3 is TGTGCCACCAGCAGAGCCAGGTTTAATGAGCAGTTCTTC.

The gene calls are TRBV5-4 and TRBJ1-1; D ambiguous. CDR1 SGHNT and CDR2 YYREEE come from the germline V gene (reference sequence). CDR3 size: 15 residues. The V gene lost 5 bases and the J gene lost 1 base, with 15 bases spanning the gap. The CDR3 loop is CASRLAGIANTEAFF. In DNA, the CDR3 is TGTGCCAGCAGACTTGCCGGGATAGCGAACACTGAAGCTTTCTTT.

The V gene is TRBV7-7, the J gene TRBJ2-2; D is unclear. V was cut by 5 bases and J by 4 bases, with 11 bases left in between. The CDR3 has 14 residues. Germline CDR1 is SSHAT and CDR2 is FNYEAQ (reference sequence). The DNA of the CDR3 is TGTGCCAGCAGCGATAGGTCGGGCACCGGGGAGCTGTTTTTT. It encodes CASSDRSGTGELFF.

V gene TRBV6-5 combines with J gene TRBJ1-2; 7 nucleotides line up with TRBD1. Trimming cost V 8 bases and J 11 bases; bases outside gene matches: 8. Germline CDR1 MNHEY, CDR2 SVGAGI. The CDR3 is 11 residues long. The CDR3, as DNA: TGTGCCAGCGGTAACGCGGGACAGTACACCTTC. It translates to CASGNAGQYTF.

The V and J genes are TRBV6-6 and TRBJ1-5; TRBD1 might be the D (6 bases). The germline gives CDR1 MNHNY, CDR2 SVGAGI (reference sequence). V was clipped by 6 bases and J by 2 bases, with 17 bases between them. The CDR3 sequence is 16 residues long. CDR3: CASSPGWGHGNQPQHF. CDR3 coding DNA: TGTGCCAGCAGCCCCGGTTGGGGGCACGGCAATCAGCCCCAGCATTTT.